The present TCR beta chain was sequenced within a study of beta chain features in type 1 diabetes. General study findings and limits: Moderate but significant shortening of TCRB CDR3s was recorded in all four CD4+ subsets from Type 1 diabetes patients.

The single heparinised draw taken from each donor contained approximately 100 mL of blood on average. Based on CD45RO/CCR7/CD25/CD127/CD95/CD27, CD4+ regulatory, stem cell-like memory, naive and central memory cells were sorted. Expressed TCRB transcripts got sequenced, as all isolated RNA was reverse transcribed. Reads from naive, central memory and regulatory T cell samples averaged about 3.9 million. Data came from immunoSEQ multiplex PCR; TCRdb stores just in-frame clones and leaves some out. The data contain more than 150,000 clones, approximately 10% of them seen just once; the ten biggest clones take up roughly 0.7%. About this clone: The antigen remains undetermined.

The junction had 12 bases not matched to a gene; V was cut back by 3 bases and J by 1 base. The CDR3 contains 17 residues. Germline V gene lookup returns CDR1 SGHNT and CDR2 YYREEE (reference sequence). Sequenced sample: central memory CD4+ T cells from blood. This sequence joins TRBV5-4 and TRBJ2-7, with 8 bases identical to TRBD2. The receptor was derived from a woman in her 30s with type 1 diabetes. The CDR3 region has the DNA TGTGCCAGCAGCTCTGGAAGTATCAGCGGGAGTTCCTACGAGCAGTACTTC. As protein: CASSSGSISGSSYEQYF.